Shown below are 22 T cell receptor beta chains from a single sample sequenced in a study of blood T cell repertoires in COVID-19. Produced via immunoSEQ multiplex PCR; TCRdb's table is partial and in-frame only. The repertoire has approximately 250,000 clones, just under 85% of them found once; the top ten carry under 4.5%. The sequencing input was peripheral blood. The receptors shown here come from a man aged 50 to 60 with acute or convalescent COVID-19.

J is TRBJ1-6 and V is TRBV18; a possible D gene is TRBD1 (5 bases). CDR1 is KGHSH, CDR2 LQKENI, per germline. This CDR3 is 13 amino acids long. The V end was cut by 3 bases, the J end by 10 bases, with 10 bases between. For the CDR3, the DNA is TGTGCCAGCTCACCTAGGGGTGAGTCACCCCTCCACTTT. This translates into CASSPRGESPLHF.

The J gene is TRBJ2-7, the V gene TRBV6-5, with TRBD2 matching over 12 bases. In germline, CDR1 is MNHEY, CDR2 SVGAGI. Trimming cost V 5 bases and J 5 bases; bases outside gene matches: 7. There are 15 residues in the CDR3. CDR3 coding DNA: TGTGCCAGCAGTCAGACTAGCGGGAGTTTTAACGAGCAGTACTTC. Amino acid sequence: CASSQTSGSFNEQYF.

The CDR3 region has the DNA TGCGCCAGCAGTGCTCCGGGACAGGGTTATGAAAAACTGTTTTTT. This sequence encodes CASSAPGQGYEKLFF. The chain uses TRBV5-1 and TRBJ1-4, with 9 bases that match TRBD1. The CDR3 runs 15 residues. Germline V gives CDR1 SGHRS, CDR2 YFSETQ. V trimming: 5 bases; J trimming: 6 bases; junction bases outside the gene matches: 8.

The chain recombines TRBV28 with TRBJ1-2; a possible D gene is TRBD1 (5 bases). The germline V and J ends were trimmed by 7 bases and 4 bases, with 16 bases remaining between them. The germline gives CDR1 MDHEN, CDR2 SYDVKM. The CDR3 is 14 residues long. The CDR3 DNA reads TGTGCCAGCACCACTCAGGGAGGATTCTATGGCTACACCTTC. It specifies CASTTQGGFYGYTF.

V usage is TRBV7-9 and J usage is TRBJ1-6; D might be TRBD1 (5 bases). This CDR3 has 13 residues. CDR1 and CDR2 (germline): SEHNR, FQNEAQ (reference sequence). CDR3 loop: CASSWGPNSPLHF. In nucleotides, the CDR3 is TGTGCGAGCTCGTGGGGCCCGAATTCACCCCTCCACTTT.

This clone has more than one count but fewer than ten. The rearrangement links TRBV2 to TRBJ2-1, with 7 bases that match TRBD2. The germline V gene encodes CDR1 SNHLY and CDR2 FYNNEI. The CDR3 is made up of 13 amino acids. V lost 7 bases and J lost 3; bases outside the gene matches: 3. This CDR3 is CASTAGDYNEQFF. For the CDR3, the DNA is TGTGCCAGCACGGCGGGAGACTACAATGAGCAGTTCTTC.

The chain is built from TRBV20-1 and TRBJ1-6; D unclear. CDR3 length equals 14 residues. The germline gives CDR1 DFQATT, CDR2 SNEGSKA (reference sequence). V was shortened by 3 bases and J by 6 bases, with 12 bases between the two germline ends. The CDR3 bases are TGCAGTGCTAGTAGGCGGAGCGGTAATTCACCCCTCCACTTT. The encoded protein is CSASRRSGNSPLHF.

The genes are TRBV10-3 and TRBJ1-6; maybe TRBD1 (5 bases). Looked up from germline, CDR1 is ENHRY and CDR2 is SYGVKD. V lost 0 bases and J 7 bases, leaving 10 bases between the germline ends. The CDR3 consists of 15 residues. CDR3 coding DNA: TGTGCCATCAGTGAGTCGAAACAGGACAATTCACCCCTCCACTTT. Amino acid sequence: CAISESKQDNSPLHF.

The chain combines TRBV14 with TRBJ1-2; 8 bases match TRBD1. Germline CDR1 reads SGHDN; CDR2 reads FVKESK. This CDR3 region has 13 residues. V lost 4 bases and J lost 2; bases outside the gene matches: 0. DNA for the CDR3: TGTGCCAGCAGCCGGACAGGGAACTATGGCTACACCTTC. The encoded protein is CASSRTGNYGYTF.

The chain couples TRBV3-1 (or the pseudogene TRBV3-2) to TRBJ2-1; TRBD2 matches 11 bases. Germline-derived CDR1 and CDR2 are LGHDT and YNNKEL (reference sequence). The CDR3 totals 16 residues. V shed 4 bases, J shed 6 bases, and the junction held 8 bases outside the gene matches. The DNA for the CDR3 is TGTGCCAGCAGCCTCTTAGCGGGGGGGCTATCCAATGAGCAGTTCTTC. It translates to CASSLLAGGLSNEQFF.

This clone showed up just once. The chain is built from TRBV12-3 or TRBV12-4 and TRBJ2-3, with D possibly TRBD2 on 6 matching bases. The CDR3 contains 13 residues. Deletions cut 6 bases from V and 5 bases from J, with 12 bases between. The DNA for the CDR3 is TGTGCCAGCAGCAGGGAGGACCTAGATACGCAGTATTTT. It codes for CASSREDLDTQYF.

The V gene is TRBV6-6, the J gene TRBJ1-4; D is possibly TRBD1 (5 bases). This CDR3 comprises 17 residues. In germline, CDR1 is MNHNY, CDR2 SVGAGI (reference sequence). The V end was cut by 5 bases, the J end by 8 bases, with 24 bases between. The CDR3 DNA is TGTGCCAGCAGTCTCCTGGGCATTGGAGGGGCTGACGAAAAACTGTTTTTT. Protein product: CASSLLGIGGADEKLFF.

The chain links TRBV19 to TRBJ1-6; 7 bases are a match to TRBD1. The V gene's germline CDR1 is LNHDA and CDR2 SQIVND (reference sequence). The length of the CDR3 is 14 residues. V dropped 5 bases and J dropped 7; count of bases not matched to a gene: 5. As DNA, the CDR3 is TGTGCCAGTAGTGACAGGGTTGGCAATTCACCCCTCCACTTT. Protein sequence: CASSDRVGNSPLHF.

The CDR3 is CASSYGGLGQNTEAFF. The CDR3 DNA sequence: TGTGCCAGCAGTTACGGGGGACTGGGGCAGAACACTGAAGCTTTCTTT. The chain is built from TRBV6-5 and TRBJ1-1; tentatively, D is TRBD1 (5 bases). The CDR3 has 16 residues. CDR1 is MNHEY, CDR2 SVGAGI, per germline. V dropped 2 bases and J dropped 1 base, with 14 bases sitting between them.

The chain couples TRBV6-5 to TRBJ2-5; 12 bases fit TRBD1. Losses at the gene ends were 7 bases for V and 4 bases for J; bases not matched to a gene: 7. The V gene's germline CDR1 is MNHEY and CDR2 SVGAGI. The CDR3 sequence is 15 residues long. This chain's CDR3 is CASTHLGQGAETQYF. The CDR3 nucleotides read TGTGCCAGCACTCACCTGGGACAGGGGGCAGAGACCCAGTACTTC.

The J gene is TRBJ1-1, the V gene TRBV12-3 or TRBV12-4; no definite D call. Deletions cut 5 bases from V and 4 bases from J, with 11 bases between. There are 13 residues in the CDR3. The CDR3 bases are TGTGCCAGCAGTCCGAGGGAGAGCACTGAAGCTTTCTTT. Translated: CASSPRESTEAFF.

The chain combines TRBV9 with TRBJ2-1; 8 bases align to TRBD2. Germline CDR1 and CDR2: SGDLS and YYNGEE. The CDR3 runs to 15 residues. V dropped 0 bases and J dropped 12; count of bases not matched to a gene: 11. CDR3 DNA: TGTGCCAGCAGCGTAGCTCCGGGACTAGAGACAGGGCAGTTCTTC. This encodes CASSVAPGLETGQFF. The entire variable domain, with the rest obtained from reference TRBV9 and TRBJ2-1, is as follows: DSGVTQTPKHLITATGQRVTLRCSPRSGDLSVYWYQQSLDQGLQFLIQYYNGEERAKGNILERFSAQQFPDLHSELNLSSLELGDSALYFCASSVAPGLETGQFFGPGTRLTVL.

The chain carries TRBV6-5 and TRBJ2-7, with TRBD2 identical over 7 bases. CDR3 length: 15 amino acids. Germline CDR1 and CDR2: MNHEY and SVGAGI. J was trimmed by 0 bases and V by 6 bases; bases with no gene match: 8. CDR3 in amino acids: CASRLSGSSSYEQYF. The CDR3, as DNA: TGTGCCAGCAGGCTTAGCGGGTCTAGCTCCTACGAGCAGTACTTC.

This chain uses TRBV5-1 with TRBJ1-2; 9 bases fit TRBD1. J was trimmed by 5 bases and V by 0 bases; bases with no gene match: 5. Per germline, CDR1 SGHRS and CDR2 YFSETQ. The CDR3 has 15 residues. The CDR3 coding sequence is TGCGCCAGCAGCTTGGATAACAGGGGGCCATATGGCTACACCTTC. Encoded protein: CASSLDNRGPYGYTF.

The CDR3 nucleotides are TGCGCCAGCTCCCCGGGAGTCAATAATTCACCCCTCCACTTT. Translation: CASSPGVNNSPLHF. J is TRBJ1-6 and V is TRBV5-1; no definite D call. The CDR3 runs 14 residues. Germline assignment: CDR1 SGHRS and CDR2 YFSETQ. V lost 7 bases to trimming and J lost 5 bases, with 13 bases between them.

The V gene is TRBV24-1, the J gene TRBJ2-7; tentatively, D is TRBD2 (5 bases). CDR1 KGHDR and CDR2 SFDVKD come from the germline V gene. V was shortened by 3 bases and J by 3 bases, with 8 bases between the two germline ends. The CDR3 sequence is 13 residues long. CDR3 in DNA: TGTGCCACCAGTGATCCGGGGATCTACGAGCAGTACTTC. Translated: CATSDPGIYEQYF.

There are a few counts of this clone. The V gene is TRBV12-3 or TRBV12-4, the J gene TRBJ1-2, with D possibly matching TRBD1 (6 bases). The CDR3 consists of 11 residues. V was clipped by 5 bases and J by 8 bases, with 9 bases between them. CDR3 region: CASSQGRGYTF. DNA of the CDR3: TGTGCCAGCAGTCAGGGGAGAGGCTACACCTTC.